The present T cell receptor (beta chain) was sequenced within a study of blood T cell repertoires in COVID-19. Study information: Acute and convalescent COVID-19 specimens originated in the United States, Italy and Spain. In each case, the material was cDNA or gDNA derived from T cells, B-cell-depleted T cells, or PBMCs.

Per the study methods: Amplification with reference gene primers provided the estimates of nucleated cell counts. Sequencing used immunoSEQ multiplex PCR; TCRdb keeps in-frame clones, though not all of them. V and J calls and clone size follow that table, whereas D and trimming were derived from the DNA. Of tens of thousands of clones listed, more than 90% are singletons. Trimming removed 5 bases from V and 1 base from J, with 12 bases in between. The CDR3 consists of 16 residues. Germline V CDR1 and CDR2: SEHNR, FQNEAQ (reference sequence). The specimen was peripheral blood. The clonotype comes from a woman older than 75 with acute or convalescent COVID-19. V is TRBV7-9 and J is TRBJ2-6, with D possibly TRBD1 on 5 matching bases. This CDR3 reads CASSQDTHSGANVLTF. CDR3 bases: TGTGCCAGCAGCCAGGACACTCATTCTGGGGCCAACGTCCTGACTTTC.